The present TCR beta chain was sequenced within a study of radiotherapy plus CTLA-4 blockade in lung cancer. Study results and limitations: Following radiotherapy plus ipilimumab, tumor-derived TCR clones expanded in the blood. In blood, early T cell clone dynamics reportedly predicted response best, together with interferon-beta.

This clone was observed a handful of times. Its specificity is not known. This CDR3 is 15 amino acids long. V was shortened by 1 base and J by 6 bases, with 16 bases between the two germline ends. Germline assignment: CDR1 SGHAT and CDR2 FQNNGV. Only in-frame clones appear in the TCRdb table, and some are missing; sequencing was by immunoSEQ multiplex PCR. The sample contains approximately 80,000 clones, about 84% of which appear only once. The source is a human donor with non-small cell lung cancer who had stable disease on radiotherapy plus ipilimumab. The sample consisted of peripheral blood, taken from a patient treated with radiotherapy plus ipilimumab. The chain is built from TRBV11-2 and TRBJ2-7; possibly TRBD1 or TRBD2 for D (5 bases each). The CDR3 DNA follows: TGTGCCAGCAGCTTAGCGGGGCTGGCTGGGGTCGAGCAGTACTTC. The encoded protein is CASSLAGLAGVEQYF. Full variable domain (missing parts from reference TRBV11-2 and TRBJ2-7): EAGVAQSPRYKIIEKRQSVAFWCNPISGHATLYWYQQILGQGPKLLIQFQNNGVVDDSQLPKDRFSAERLKGVDSTLKIQPAKLEDSAVYLCASSLAGLAGVEQYFGPGTRLTVT.